What follows are 27 T cell receptor beta chains derived from one specimen sequenced in a study of beta chain features in type 1 diabetes. Study-level findings and limits: Within each of all four CD4+ subsets, Type 1 diabetes patients had TCRB CDR3s that were moderately but significantly shorter.

For these receptors, no antigen is known. Reverse transcription of all isolated RNA meant that expressed TCRB transcripts were sequenced. The table came from immunoSEQ multiplex PCR; TCRdb's copy has only in-frame clones and leaves some out. The table records about 28,000 clones, less than 75% of them present only once. The sample consisted of Tregs from blood. The source of these receptors is a woman aged 25 to 39 with type 1 diabetes.

This clone was observed a single time. V gene TRBV19 combines with J gene TRBJ2-1; tentative D call: TRBD2 (6 bases). The ends were cut back, 2 bases at V and 4 bases at J, with 12 bases in the middle. The CDR3 has 15 residues. Germline V gene sequence: CDR1 LNHDA, CDR2 SQIVND (reference sequence). CDR3 bases: TGTGCCAGTAGTATACAGTCTAGCGCTTACAATGAGCAGTTCTTC. Protein product: CASSIQSSAYNEQFF.

The chain carries TRBV5-1 and TRBJ2-1, with 14 positions matching TRBD2. Germline CDR1 SGHRS, CDR2 YFSETQ. The CDR3 consists of 15 residues. Losses at the gene ends were 4 bases for V and 9 bases for J; bases not matched to a gene: 6. The CDR3 DNA sequence: TGCGCCAGCAGCATGGGACTAGCGGGAGTTCGTGAGCAGTTCTTC. Amino acids: CASSMGLAGVREQFF. Looking up the rest from reference TRBV5-1 and TRBJ2-1 gives the full variable domain: KAGVTQTPRYLIKTRGQQVTLSCSPISGHRSVSWYQQTPGQGLQFLFEYFSETQRNKGNFPGRFSGRQFSNSRSEMNVSTLELGDSALYLCASSMGLAGVREQFFGPGTRLTVL.

The chain couples TRBV18 to TRBJ1-5; 10 nucleotides agree with TRBD1. The CDR3 has 16 residues. V lost 5 bases to trimming and J lost 6 bases; unmatched junction nucleotides: 10. Germline CDR1 is KGHSH and CDR2 is LQKENI. CDR3 sequence reads: CASSDGQGGRSQPQHF. The CDR3 DNA sequence: TGTGCCAGCTCAGATGGACAGGGGGGAAGGAGTCAGCCCCAGCATTTT.

A few counts support this clone. This sequence joins TRBV7-9 and TRBJ1-2; 7 bases match TRBD1. Germline trimming cut 3 bases from V and 3 bases from J; bases unmatched to any gene: 1. The V gene's germline CDR1 is SEHNR and CDR2 FQNEAQ (reference sequence). The CDR3 runs 13 residues. CDR3 DNA: TGTGCCAGCAGCTTGCAGGGGGACTATGGCTACACCTTC. Its protein product is CASSLQGDYGYTF.

The chain has TRBV2 and TRBJ2-2; TRBD2 matches 7 bases. CDR3 length: 14 residues. With 5 bases clipped from V and 5 bases from J, the junction kept 5 bases outside the gene matches. Per the germline V gene, CDR1 is SNHLY and CDR2 is FYNNEI. The CDR3 DNA reads as TGTGCCAGCAGTCGGGACTATATGACCGGGGAGCTGTTTTTT. Translation gives CASSRDYMTGELFF. Full variable domain (outside the CDR3, taken from reference TRBV2 and TRBJ2-2): EPEVTQTPSHQVTQMGQEVILRCVPISNHLYFYWYRQILGQKVEFLVSFYNNEISEKSEIFDDQFSVERPDGSNFTLKIRSTKLEDSAMYFCASSRDYMTGELFFGEGSRLTVL.

V gene TRBV5-1 combines with J gene TRBJ2-7, with 9 bases matching TRBD1. V shed 0 bases, J shed 5 bases, and the junction held 9 bases outside the gene matches. The CDR3 sequence is 16 residues long. From germline, CDR1 is SGHRS and CDR2 YFSETQ. CDR3 sequence: CASSLGGTGPPNEQYF. CDR3 DNA: TGCGCCAGCAGCTTGGGGGGGACAGGGCCCCCTAACGAGCAGTACTTC.

This chain connects TRBV7-8 to TRBJ1-1, with D perhaps TRBD1 (6 bases). Trimming took 8 bases from V and 6 from J, leaving 13 bases between them. Per the germline V gene, CDR1 is SGHVS and CDR2 is FQNEAQ. This CDR3 is built from 12 residues. The CDR3 DNA reads as TGTGCCAGCGGCAGGGGTTTTGCTGAAGCTTTCTTT. Residues: CASGRGFAEAFF.

The table lists this clone with a few counts. The V and J genes are TRBV4-1 and TRBJ2-7; TRBD1 agrees at 9 bases. CDR1 is MGHRA and CDR2 is YSYEKL in the germline V gene. V lost 3 bases to trimming and J lost 3 bases; unmatched junction nucleotides: 9. The CDR3 spans 16 residues. CDR3 sequence: CASSHPLGTGNYEQYF. CDR3 in DNA: TGCGCCAGCAGCCATCCCCTCGGGACAGGGAACTACGAGCAGTACTTC.

The gene calls are TRBV12-5 and TRBJ2-2; D is uncertain. The germline V and J ends were trimmed by 5 bases and 3 bases, with 4 bases remaining between them. The CDR3 is 12 amino acids. Germline V gene sequence: CDR1 LGHNT, CDR2 FRNRAP. The CDR3 sequence is CASGPYTGELFF. The CDR3 DNA reads TGTGCTAGTGGTCCCTACACCGGGGAGCTGTTTTTT. Full variable domain (outside the CDR3, taken from reference TRBV12-5 and TRBJ2-2): DARVTQTPRHKVTEMGQEVTMRCQPILGHNTVFWYRQTMMQGLELLAYFRNRAPLDDSGMPKDRFSAEMPDATLATLKIQPSEPRDSAVYFCASGPYTGELFFGEGSRLTVL.

The chain joins TRBV7-3 to TRBJ2-1; a possible D gene is TRBD2 (6 bases). This CDR3 contains 15 residues. In germline, CDR1 is SGHTA, CDR2 FQGTGA. With 5 bases removed from V and 7 bases from J, the gap between germline ends came to 18 bases. The CDR3 sequence is CASSPQTGVRNEQFF. CDR3 nucleotide sequence: TGTGCCAGCAGCCCACAAACGGGGGTCAGGAATGAGCAGTTCTTC.

This chain joins TRBV5-6 and TRBJ1-5; tentative D call: TRBD1 (6 bases). The CDR3 spans 16 residues. The V gene's germline CDR1 is SGHDT and CDR2 YYEEEE. The V end was cut by 2 bases, the J end by 6 bases, with 18 bases between. The CDR3 sequence: CASSLRGRGFVQPQHF. CDR3 bases: TGTGCCAGCAGCTTAAGAGGCAGGGGCTTCGTTCAGCCCCAGCATTTT.

The J gene is TRBJ1-1, the V gene TRBV19; D gene unclear. Trimming took 1 base from V and 3 from J, leaving 6 bases between them. This CDR3 contains 13 residues. CDR1 LNHDA and CDR2 SQIVND come from the germline V gene (reference sequence). In DNA, the CDR3 is TGTGCCAGTAGTATAGTTCGGGACACTGAAGCTTTCTTT. Its protein is CASSIVRDTEAFF.

The chain links TRBV2 to TRBJ1-1; D is unresolved. CDR3 length: 13 amino acids. V lost 3 bases, J lost 6 bases, and 11 bases lay in between. Germline CDR1 is SNHLY and CDR2 is FYNNEI. The CDR3 loop is CASSENEASEAFF. Here the CDR3 DNA reads TGTGCCAGCAGTGAGAACGAGGCCTCTGAAGCTTTCTTT.

The chain carries TRBV5-8 and TRBJ1-2, with 9 bases identical to TRBD1. The CDR3 extends over 15 amino acids. Looked up from germline, CDR1 is SGHTS and CDR2 is YDEGEE. Germline trimming cut 5 bases from V and 5 bases from J; bases unmatched to any gene: 10. The CDR3 region is CASSDPGTGPYGYTF. CDR3 in DNA: TGTGCCAGCAGTGATCCCGGGACAGGGCCATATGGCTACACCTTC.

The J gene is TRBJ2-7, the V gene TRBV29-1, with 11 bases that match TRBD2. CDR1 and CDR2 (germline): SQVTM, ANQGSEA. The V segment lost 6 bases and the J segment 4 bases; nucleotides outside the gene matches: 5. The CDR3 runs to 13 residues. CDR3 in amino acids: CSVPGLAEYEQYF. CDR3 DNA sequence: TGCAGCGTGCCGGGACTAGCGGAATACGAGCAGTACTTC.

The rearrangement links TRBV5-1 to TRBJ1-1, with D unresolved. Per the germline V gene, CDR1 is SGHRS and CDR2 is YFSETQ. Trimming took 0 bases from V and 3 from J, leaving 3 bases between them. The CDR3 is 12 amino acids. DNA for the CDR3: TGCGCCAGCAGCTTGGGGCACACTGAAGCTTTCTTT. Its translation: CASSLGHTEAFF.

CDR3 amino acids: CASSLVLAGSTDTQYF. The CDR3 DNA reads as TGTGCCAGCAGCTTGGTGCTAGCGGGCAGCACAGATACGCAGTATTTT. This chain joins TRBV5-5 and TRBJ2-3, with 8 bases aligning to TRBD2. The V and J ends lost 0 bases and 0 bases, in that order; junction bases with no gene match: 3. Germline V gives CDR1 SGHKS, CDR2 YYEKEE (reference sequence). The CDR3 is made up of 16 amino acids.

CDR3 sequence (DNA): TGTGCCAGCAGCCGCTTCGGGACTTCTAACACCGGGGAGCTGTTTTTT. Translated, it gives CASSRFGTSNTGELFF. The gene calls are TRBV14 and TRBJ2-2; tentative D call: TRBD2 (6 bases). This CDR3 spans 16 amino acids. Trimming shortened V by 4 bases and J by 2 bases, and 14 bases separated the two germline ends. Germline V gene sequence: CDR1 SGHDN, CDR2 FVKESK.

This clone showed up just a few times. This sequence joins TRBV5-1 and TRBJ2-7; D not certain. V was shortened by 0 bases and J by 5 bases, with 12 bases between the two germline ends. From germline, CDR1 is SGHRS and CDR2 YFSETQ. This CDR3 spans 14 amino acids. The DNA of the CDR3 is TGCGCCAGCAGCTTGGGACGATTGAGCGACGAGCAGTACTTC. Translation gives CASSLGRLSDEQYF.

This clone is labeled as large. At one of its ends the junction is not consistent with the germline gene, which may arise from a read error. The chain uses TRBV5-4 and TRBJ2-1, with D possibly being TRBD1 (5 bases). CDR3 length: 12 residues. Per the germline V gene, CDR1 is SGHNT and CDR2 is YYREEE (reference sequence). CDR3 region: CASSPPLSGAVF. CDR3 bases: TGTGCCAGCAGCCCCCCTCTAAGTGGGGCGGTCTTC.

CDR3 nucleotides: TGCGCCAGCACCACAGCGGGAGAAGGGGATACGCAGTATTTT. Translation: CASTTAGEGDTQYF. This chain uses TRBV5-1 with TRBJ2-3; 8 bases fit TRBD2. The trim removed 6 bases at V and 6 bases at J, leaving 9 bases unmatched. This CDR3 comprises 14 residues. Germline V CDR1 and CDR2: SGHRS, YFSETQ.

This clone has a handful of counts. The chain couples TRBV6-5 to TRBJ1-2; 8 bases agree with TRBD1. Trimming removed 5 bases from V and 9 bases from J; junction bases left unmatched: 17. The CDR3 spans 16 residues. Germline CDR1 is MNHEY and CDR2 is SVGAGI. CDR3 sequence (DNA): TGTGCCAGCAGTAACTATCCAGGACAGGGAAGAGGAAGCTACACCTTC. This sequence encodes CASSNYPGQGRGSYTF.

V and J are TRBV30 and TRBJ2-3, with a tentative D call TRBD2 (5 bases). The CDR3 covers 13 residues. V gave up 5 bases and J gave up 7 bases, with 16 bases separating them. Germline V gene sequence: CDR1 GTSNPN, CDR2 SVGIG (reference sequence). The CDR3 DNA reads TGTGCCTGGGCGAGGGTCCCGCTACATACGCAGTATTTT. Translated, it gives CAWARVPLHTQYF.

This clone has a single count. The V call is TRBV6-1, the J call TRBJ2-5, with TRBD1 identical over 8 bases. Germline CDR1 and CDR2: MNHNS and SASEGT. V lost 6 bases, J lost 5 bases, and 8 bases stayed unmatched. CDR3 length equals 14 residues. This chain's CDR3 is CASRRTGRTETQYF. CDR3 DNA: TGTGCCAGCAGAAGGACAGGGCGGACGGAGACCCAGTACTTC.

CDR3 in DNA: TGTGCCAGCAGAAAAATAGCGGGAGCATCCTTTGATACGCAGTATTTT. This gives the protein CASRKIAGASFDTQYF. The chain is built from TRBV2 and TRBJ2-3; 9 bases are a match to TRBD2. Germline-derived CDR1 and CDR2 are SNHLY and FYNNEI. The CDR3 is made up of 16 amino acids. V lost 6 bases to trimming and J lost 6 bases; unmatched junction nucleotides: 13.

This clone has a handful of counts. J is TRBJ2-3 and V is TRBV5-4; D gene uncertain. V was pared by 2 bases and J by 0 bases, with 7 bases between. Germline CDR1 and CDR2: SGHNT and YYREEE (reference sequence). The CDR3 extends over 14 amino acids. The CDR3 spells CASSFKESTDTQYF. CDR3 bases: TGTGCCAGCAGCTTTAAAGAGAGCACAGATACGCAGTATTTT.

This clone occurred a few times. The chain uses TRBV18 and TRBJ1-1, with 7 nucleotides matching TRBD1. Germline loops: CDR1 KGHSH, CDR2 LQKENI. The CDR3 has 13 amino acids. The V segment lost 5 bases and the J segment 0 bases; nucleotides outside the gene matches: 0. The CDR3 protein is CASSGTVNTEAFF. The CDR3 DNA reads as TGTGCCAGCTCAGGGACAGTGAACACTGAAGCTTTCTTT.